These 14 T cell receptor beta chains were sequenced from one sample in a study of cytomegalovirus exposure and HLA in healthy donors. The PCR ran on 60 Vbeta and 13 Jbeta primers. The data were produced by immunoSEQ multiplex PCR, yet TCRdb's version contains in-frame clones alone and is incomplete. The sample includes fewer than 200,000 clones, less than 80% of them seen just once. The specimen sequenced was PBMCs. Source of these receptors: a man between 40 and 49 years old in good health and CMV-seronegative.

A word on this clone: Compared with germline, one end of the junction differs, possibly owing to a read error. J is TRBJ2-6 and V is TRBV15; TRBD1 might be the D (5 bases). CDR1 and CDR2 (germline): LNHNV, YYDKDF (reference sequence). The CDR3 has 16 residues. The CDR3 DNA sequence: TGTGCCACCAGCAGAGATCCAGGAGCTGGGGCCAACGGCCTGACTTTC. Amino acids: CATSRDPGAGANGLTF.

V is TRBV10-3 and J is TRBJ1-1, with D possibly TRBD1 on 6 matching bases. The CDR3 is made up of 13 amino acids. CDR1 and CDR2 (germline): ENHRY, SYGVKD. The V end lost 6 bases, the J end lost 4 bases, and 12 bases lay between the germline ends. The CDR3 here is CAIREGGGTEAFF. CDR3 DNA: TGTGCCATCAGAGAGGGGGGGGGCACTGAAGCTTTCTTT.

V usage is TRBV18 and J usage is TRBJ2-1; TRBD2 matches 10 bases. Germline V lookup: CDR1 KGHSH, CDR2 LQKENI. V shed 2 bases, J shed 6 bases, and the junction held 4 bases outside the gene matches. This CDR3 region has 15 residues. The CDR3 region is CASSPTAGGINEQFF. DNA of the CDR3: TGTGCCAGCTCACCAACAGCGGGAGGGATCAATGAGCAGTTCTTC.

The CDR3 nucleotides are TGTGCCAGCAGTCTTAACAGCGGGATACCCTACGAGCAGTACTTC. Its translation is CASSLNSGIPYEQYF. J is TRBJ2-7 and V is TRBV7-2; 7 nucleotides match TRBD2. The CDR3 runs to 15 residues. Germline loops: CDR1 SGHTA, CDR2 FQGNSA. V lost 6 bases to trimming and J lost 2 bases; unmatched junction nucleotides: 10. Full variable domain (outside the CDR3, taken from reference TRBV7-2 and TRBJ2-7): GAGVSQSPSNKVTEKGKDVELRCDPISGHTALYWYRQSLGQGLEFLIYFQGNSAPDKSGLPSDRFSAERTGGSVSTLTIQRTQQEDSAVYLCASSLNSGIPYEQYFGPGTRLTVT.

The rearrangement links TRBV5-1 to TRBJ1-1; perhaps TRBD1 as D (5 bases). Trimming cost V 0 bases and J 3 bases, with 9 bases left between them. The CDR3 sequence is 14 residues long. CDR1 is SGHRS and CDR2 is YFSETQ in the germline V gene. The CDR3, as DNA: TGCGCCAGCAGCTTGGGACAGAGATACACTGAAGCTTTCTTT. The encoded protein is CASSLGQRYTEAFF.

The chain uses TRBV21-1 and TRBJ1-4; the table's D call, TRBD1, has no DNA check behind it. TRBV21-1 is a recognized pseudogene. This CDR3 contains 17 residues. Here the CDR3 DNA reads TGTGCCAGCAGCCGTGCCTTAAGGACAGGCCACGTTGAAAAACTGTTTTTT. This translates into CASSRALRTGHVEKLFF.

The rearrangement links TRBV6-1 to TRBJ1-6, with unresolved D. This CDR3 region has 13 residues. Looked up from germline, CDR1 is MNHNS and CDR2 is SASEGT. V lost 2 bases, J lost 13 bases, and 12 bases lay in between. The CDR3 region has the DNA TGTGCCAGCAGTGAAAACAGAGTAGACCCCCTCCACTTT. It encodes CASSENRVDPLHF.

This clone was recorded once. This sequence joins TRBV7-2 and TRBJ2-5, with TRBD2 matching over 14 bases. Germline CDR1 is SGHTA and CDR2 is FQGNSA. This CDR3 comprises 17 residues. The V and J ends lost 4 bases and 4 bases, in that order; junction bases with no gene match: 8. For the CDR3, the DNA is TGTGCCAGCAGCTCGGGACTAGCGGGAGCCGTACGAGAGACCCAGTACTTC. It codes for CASSSGLAGAVRETQYF.

This clone was counted a few times. The chain employs TRBV5-4 and TRBJ2-7; tentatively, D is TRBD1 (6 bases). The ends were cut back, 0 bases at V and 4 bases at J, with 17 bases in the middle. CDR1 and CDR2 from the germline V gene are SGHNT and YYREEE (reference sequence). The CDR3 is 16 residues long. The DNA for the CDR3 is TGTGCCAGCAGCTTGGGCCCCCCGGACAGTGGTTACGAGCAGTACTTC. Amino acids: CASSLGPPDSGYEQYF.

This chain connects TRBV2 to TRBJ2-2, with a weak D call TRBD2 (5 bases). The V gene lost 5 bases and the J gene lost 6 bases, with 16 bases spanning the gap. This CDR3 has 15 residues. Germline values: CDR1 SNHLY, CDR2 FYNNEI. The CDR3 bases are TGTGCCAGCAGTAATGTAAGAGGGAAGGCCGGGGAGCTGTTTTTT. Its translation: CASSNVRGKAGELFF. Full variable domain (remainder filled in from reference TRBV2 and TRBJ2-2): EPEVTQTPSHQVTQMGQEVILRCVPISNHLYFYWYRQILGQKVEFLVSFYNNEISEKSEIFDDQFSVERPDGSNFTLKIRSTKLEDSAMYFCASSNVRGKAGELFFGEGSRLTVL.

CDR3 DNA sequence: TGTGCCAGCAGCAAAGGGGCTAGCGGGAGGGCCTGCGAGCAGTACTTC. It codes for CASSKGASGRACEQYF. The V gene is TRBV21-1, the J gene TRBJ2-7; the DNA was not used to check the table's D call, TRBD2. TRBV21-1 is an annotated pseudogene. The length of the CDR3 is 16 residues.

This chain uses TRBV23-1 with TRBJ2-5; possibly TRBD1 for D (5 bases). TRBV23-1 has ORF status, its function being uncertain. V gave up 8 bases and J gave up 5 bases, with 12 bases separating them. The CDR3 has 12 amino acids. CDR3 in DNA: TGCGCCAGCCTCCAAGGGGCGGAGACCCAGTACTTC. This translates into CASLQGAETQYF.

The chain carries TRBV2 and TRBJ2-7, with 7 positions matching TRBD2. The V gene's germline CDR1 is SNHLY and CDR2 FYNNEI. This CDR3 is 13 amino acids long. V lost 6 bases, J lost 3 bases, and 5 bases stayed unmatched. In DNA, the CDR3 is TGTGCCAGCAGCCTAGCGGTTGGCTACGAGCAGTACTTC. It codes for CASSLAVGYEQYF. Full variable domain (missing parts from reference TRBV2 and TRBJ2-7): EPEVTQTPSHQVTQMGQEVILRCVPISNHLYFYWYRQILGQKVEFLVSFYNNEISEKSEIFDDQFSVERPDGSNFTLKIRSTKLEDSAMYFCASSLAVGYEQYFGPGTRLTVT.

V usage is TRBV5-4 and J usage is TRBJ2-1; 7 nucleotides line up with TRBD1. The ends lost 4 bases at V and 5 bases at J; junction bases unmatched: 12. From germline, CDR1 is SGHNT and CDR2 YYREEE (reference sequence). The CDR3 covers 16 residues. The CDR3: CASSGYRQGGDNEQFF. As DNA, the CDR3 is TGTGCCAGCAGCGGATACCGACAGGGTGGTGACAATGAGCAGTTCTTC.